One and the same sample provided the 24 T cell receptor beta chains below, sequenced in a study of cytomegalovirus exposure and HLA in healthy donors (dated 2017 in TCRdb). The library was generated by the immunoSEQ multiplex PCR assay. A mixture of 60 forward primers for TCR Vbeta segments and 13 reverse primers for TCR Jbeta segments was used in the multiplex PCR. Entries here come from immuneACCESS through TCRdb and include only in-frame sequences with V and J called. Some clones fail to appear in such tables; in the studies checked, an unresolved V gene covers under half of the shortfall, and the cause of the remainder is unknown. This sample has 110,000 to 150,000 clones in its table, and more than 70% of those were observed once. The ten largest make up under 2% of the sample. The sequenced sample was PBMCs. The receptor source for this set is a woman between 40 and 50 years old in good health and CMV-seronegative.

The rearrangement links TRBV15 to TRBJ2-7, with 8 bases that match TRBD2. The CDR3 has 15 amino acids. V was pared by 3 bases and J by 5 bases, with 9 bases of the junction left unmatched. The germline V gene encodes CDR1 LNHNV and CDR2 YYDKDF (reference sequence). CDR3 DNA sequence: TGTGCCACCAGCAGTGGGGGCGGGGGGCGGCACGAGCAGTACTTC. As protein: CATSSGGGGRHEQYF.

The chain employs TRBV6-1 and TRBJ2-1; D may be TRBD2 (5 bases). Germline values: CDR1 MNHNS, CDR2 SASEGT. The CDR3 sequence is 16 residues long. V was cut by 4 bases and J by 8 bases, with 21 bases left in between. CDR3 nucleotides: TGTGCCAGCAGTGGTATTTTAACTAGTATACACCATGAGCAGTTCTTC. It encodes CASSGILTSIHHEQFF.

In DNA form, the CDR3 reads TGCGCCAGCAGCGGGGGGACAGGGAGAAGTGAAAAACTGTTTTTT. Protein: CASSGGTGRSEKLFF. This sequence joins TRBV5-1 and TRBJ1-4; TRBD1 agrees at 9 bases. CDR3 size: 15 residues. V lost 4 bases and J lost 7; bases outside the gene matches: 8. The germline V gene has CDR1 SGHRS and CDR2 YFSETQ. Filled out from reference TRBV5-1 and TRBJ1-4, the complete variable domain reads KAGVTQTPRYLIKTRGQQVTLSCSPISGHRSVSWYQQTPGQGLQFLFEYFSETQRNKGNFPGRFSGRQFSNSRSEMNVSTLELGDSALYLCASSGGTGRSEKLFFGSGTQLSVL.

The rearrangement uses TRBV7-9 and TRBJ2-5; 10 bases line up with TRBD2. With V trimmed by 8 bases and J by 5 bases, 8 bases remained unmatched. This CDR3 comprises 14 residues. Germline V gene data show CDR1 as SEHNR and CDR2 as FQNEAQ (reference sequence). As DNA, the CDR3 is TGTGCCAGCTTAAGCGGGGGGGCCCGGGAGACCCAGTACTTC. Its protein is CASLSGGARETQYF.

The gene calls are TRBV7-6 and TRBJ1-1, with TRBD1 matching 8 bases. Per the germline V gene, CDR1 is SGHVS and CDR2 is FNYEAQ. This CDR3 comprises 14 residues. Losses at the gene ends were 5 bases for V and 4 bases for J; bases not matched to a gene: 6. CDR3 loop: CASSLDRGSTEAFF. In nucleotides, the CDR3 is TGTGCCAGCAGCCTAGACAGGGGTTCCACTGAAGCTTTCTTT. The full variable domain, with the rest looked up from reference TRBV7-6 and TRBJ1-1, is GAGVSQSPRYKVTKRGQDVALRCDPISGHVSLYWYRQALGQGPEFLTYFNYEAQQDKSGLPNDRFSAERPEGSISTLTIQRTEQRDSAMYRCASSLDRGSTEAFFGQGTRLTVV.

V is TRBV11-2 and J is TRBJ1-6, with 9 nucleotides matching TRBD1. Trimming at V came to 4 bases and at J to 2 bases, leaving 3 bases not matched to a gene. Germline lookup yields CDR1 SGHAT and CDR2 FQNNGV. This CDR3 comprises 16 residues. The CDR3 bases are TGTGCCAGCAGCTCCTACAGGGGGCCCTATAATTCACCCCTCCACTTT. This gives the protein CASSSYRGPYNSPLHF.

The V gene is TRBV27, the J gene TRBJ2-3, with 10 bases fitting TRBD2. The V gene end was trimmed by 5 bases and the J gene end by 0 bases; junction bases not matched to a gene: 8. This CDR3 spans 17 amino acids. CDR1 and CDR2 (germline): MNHEY, SMNVEV (reference sequence). The CDR3 region has the DNA TGTGCCAGCAGTCCCCTTAGCGGGAGGACTAGCACAGATACGCAGTATTTT. Translation: CASSPLSGRTSTDTQYF.

The chain recombines TRBV5-6 with TRBJ2-2; the match to TRBD1 covers 9 bases. Germline V lookup: CDR1 SGHDT, CDR2 YYEEEE. Trimming cost V 4 bases and J 6 bases; bases outside gene matches: 13. The CDR3 totals 17 residues. In DNA form, the CDR3 reads TGTGCCAGCAGCCTGCTCGGGACAACAGGGGGCTCCGGGGAGCTGTTTTTT. Its translation is CASSLLGTTGGSGELFF.

This clone was detected once. The chain employs TRBV6-6 and TRBJ2-3, with 12 bases identical to TRBD2. In germline, CDR1 is MNHNY, CDR2 SVGAGI (reference sequence). The V and J ends lost 5 bases and 0 bases, in that order; junction bases with no gene match: 3. The CDR3 extends over 16 amino acids. This CDR3 reads CASSGTSGFSTDTQYF. The CDR3 DNA reads as TGTGCCAGCAGTGGGACTAGCGGGTTTAGCACAGATACGCAGTATTTT.

The chain combines TRBV10-1 with TRBJ2-7; 7 bases fit TRBD2. V was pared by 3 bases and J by 2 bases, with 4 bases of the junction left unmatched. Germline CDR1 WNHNN, CDR2 SYGVQD (reference sequence). The CDR3 is made up of 14 amino acids. The CDR3, as DNA: TGCGCCAGCAGTGAAGTCGCGGGGGCCTACGAGCAGTACTTC. Amino acid sequence: CASSEVAGAYEQYF.

This chain connects TRBV10-3 to TRBJ1-1; D remains unclear. V was shortened by 9 bases and J by 1 base, with 9 bases between the two germline ends. Looked up from germline, CDR1 is ENHRY and CDR2 is SYGVKD. The CDR3 has 12 amino acids. The CDR3 nucleotides are TGTGCCATTCGGAGGGAGAACACTGAAGCTTTCTTT. Translating gives CAIRRENTEAFF.

This clone was seen more than once but under ten times. The chain uses TRBV11-2 and TRBJ1-2, with a possible D match to TRBD1 (6 bases). CDR3 size: 15 residues. CDR1 and CDR2 (germline): SGHAT, FQNNGV. Deletions cut 3 bases from V and 8 bases from J, with 19 bases between. CDR3 nucleotides: TGTGCCAGCAGCTTGGGGATCTACAGGGATGTCGGCTACACCTTC. Translated: CASSLGIYRDVGYTF.

This clone was observed a few times. The chain uses TRBV5-4 and TRBJ1-4; D possibly corresponds to TRBD1 (6 bases). The CDR3 has 16 residues. V lost 0 bases to trimming and J lost 2 bases, with 11 bases between them. In germline, CDR1 is SGHNT, CDR2 YYREEE (reference sequence). CDR3 residues: CASSLAGAGTNEKLFF. DNA of the CDR3: TGTGCCAGCAGCTTGGCAGGGGCCGGCACTAATGAAAAACTGTTTTTT.

The genes are TRBV6-1 and TRBJ2-2; 9 nucleotides match TRBD2. The CDR3 spans 15 residues. With 8 bases clipped from V and 1 base from J, the junction kept 5 bases outside the gene matches. Germline CDR1 is MNHNS and CDR2 is SASEGT. CDR3 in amino acids: CASGVLAGNTGELFF. DNA of the CDR3: TGTGCCAGCGGCGTACTAGCGGGGAACACCGGGGAGCTGTTTTTT.

The rearrangement links TRBV7-9 to TRBJ2-1; 8 bases are a match to TRBD1. Unmatched junction bases numbered 5, after V lost 5 bases and J lost 5 bases. Germline V lookup: CDR1 SEHNR, CDR2 FQNEAQ (reference sequence). The CDR3 length is 14 residues. CDR3: CASSRTGSHNEQFF. The CDR3 nucleotides read TGTGCCAGCAGCCGGACAGGGAGCCACAATGAGCAGTTCTTC.

The rearrangement joins TRBV7-9 to TRBJ2-1, with D perhaps matching TRBD1 (5 bases). The CDR3 covers 14 residues. V gave up 0 bases and J gave up 8 bases, with 11 bases separating them. Germline values: CDR1 SEHNR, CDR2 FQNEAQ (reference sequence). CDR3 sequence (DNA): TGTGCCAGCAGCTTAGCGGGGCAGTACGATGAGCAGTTCTTC. This encodes CASSLAGQYDEQFF.

This clone has just a few counts. This rearrangement joins TRBV11-2 to TRBJ1-2, with D unresolved. V was trimmed by 2 bases and J by 5 bases, leaving 12 bases between them. The germline CDR1 and CDR2 sequences are SGHAT and FQNNGV. The CDR3 is 14 amino acids. The CDR3 DNA is TGTGCCAGCAGCTTAATTTTAGAGGGATATGGCTACACCTTC. It is translated as CASSLILEGYGYTF.

The rearrangement links TRBV27 to TRBJ1-3, with TRBD1 identical over 7 bases. V was clipped by 5 bases and J by 4 bases; unmatched bases: 8. CDR3 length: 15 amino acids. Germline CDR1 is MNHEY and CDR2 is SMNVEV (reference sequence). CDR3 bases: TGTGCCAGCAGTGACAGGGCGACTAGGGGAAACACCATATATTTT. Protein sequence: CASSDRATRGNTIYF.

The rearrangement uses TRBV6-5 and TRBJ2-1, with 9 bases fitting TRBD2. Germline V gene lookup returns CDR1 MNHEY and CDR2 SVGAGI. The CDR3 consists of 16 residues. Losses at the gene ends were 4 bases for V and 3 bases for J; bases not matched to a gene: 7. The CDR3 nucleotides read TGTGCCAGCAGTTCCATAGCGGGAGTACTCTACAATGAGCAGTTCTTC. Its protein product is CASSSIAGVLYNEQFF.

The chain couples TRBV19 to TRBJ1-1; a possible D gene is TRBD1 (6 bases). Germline V gene data show CDR1 as LNHDA and CDR2 as SQIVND (reference sequence). V gave up 0 bases and J gave up 12 bases, with 14 bases separating them. This CDR3 comprises 13 residues. In DNA form, the CDR3 reads TGTGCCAGTAGTATAGAGGGAACAGGGTCGTCTTTCTTT. Protein sequence: CASSIEGTGSSFF.

CDR3 DNA: TGCGCCAGCAGCTTAGCGGAGAGCACAGATACGCAGTATTTT. Protein sequence: CASSLAESTDTQYF. This chain connects TRBV5-1 to TRBJ2-3, with a weak D call TRBD2 (5 bases). The CDR3 spans 14 residues. Germline CDR1 and CDR2: SGHRS and YFSETQ. The ends were cut back, 2 bases at V and 0 bases at J, with 7 bases in the middle.

CDR3 in DNA: TGTGCCAGCAGCCGACAGATGATCTCTGGGGCCAACGTCCTGACTTTC. As protein: CASSRQMISGANVLTF. This chain connects TRBV7-8 to TRBJ2-6, with D tentatively TRBD1 (5 bases). CDR1 and CDR2 (germline): SGHVS, FQNEAQ. The V end was cut by 5 bases, the J end by 0 bases, with 11 bases between. The CDR3 has 16 residues.

CDR3 sequence (DNA): TGTGCCAGCAGCTTAGTAGGGGACAATGAGCAGTTCTTC. Translating gives CASSLVGDNEQFF. The chain has TRBV7-8 and TRBJ2-1; D may be TRBD1 (5 bases). CDR1 and CDR2 from the germline V gene are SGHVS and FQNEAQ. This CDR3 comprises 13 residues. V was shortened by 1 base and J by 5 bases, with 6 bases between the two germline ends.

The chain recombines TRBV5-1 with TRBJ1-5; 9 bases agree with TRBD1. V lost 4 bases, J lost 11 bases, and 10 bases stayed unmatched. Per the germline V gene, CDR1 is SGHRS and CDR2 is YFSETQ. The CDR3 totals 14 residues. This CDR3 is CASSPGQGGSAQHF. The CDR3 DNA is TGCGCCAGCAGCCCGGGACAGGGAGGATCAGCCCAGCATTTT.